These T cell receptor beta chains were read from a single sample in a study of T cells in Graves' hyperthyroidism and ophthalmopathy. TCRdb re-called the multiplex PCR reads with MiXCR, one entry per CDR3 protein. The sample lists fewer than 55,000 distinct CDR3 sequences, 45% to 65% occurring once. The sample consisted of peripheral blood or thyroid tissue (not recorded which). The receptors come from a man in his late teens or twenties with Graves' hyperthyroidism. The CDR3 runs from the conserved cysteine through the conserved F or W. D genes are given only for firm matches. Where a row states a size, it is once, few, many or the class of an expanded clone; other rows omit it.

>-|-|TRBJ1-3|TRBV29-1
TGCAGCGTTGGAAGGGGAGGGGGTCCTGGAAACACCATATATTTT
CSVGRGGGPGNTIYF
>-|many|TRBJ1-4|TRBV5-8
TGTGCCAGCAGCCCGGACAGCGTTAATGAAAAACTGTTTTTT
CASSPDSVNEKLFF
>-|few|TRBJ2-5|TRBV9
TGTGCCAGCCCCGGTAGGACTTATCAGAGCGAGGAGTACTTC
CASPGRTYQSEEYF
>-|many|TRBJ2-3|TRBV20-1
TGCAGTGCTCGCAACCCGGGACACCAACCAGATACGCAGTATTTT
CSARNPGHQPDTQYF
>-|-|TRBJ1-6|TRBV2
TGTGCCAGCAGCGAGCCGGGGGCGCGATCACCCCTCCACTTT
CASSEPGARSPLHF
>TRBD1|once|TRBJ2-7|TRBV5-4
TGTGCCAGCAGCATAACCGGGACAGGGGTTTACTACGAGCAGTACTTC
CASSITGTGVYYEQYF
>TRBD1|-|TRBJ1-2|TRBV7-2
TGTGCCAGCGGTTCGGGGACAGGGGGCTTCGGCTACACCTTC
CASGSGTGGFGYTF
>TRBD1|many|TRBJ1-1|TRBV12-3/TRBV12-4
TGTGCCAGCAGTCATCCGGGACAGGTAGCTGAAGCTTTCTTT
CASSHPGQVAEAFF
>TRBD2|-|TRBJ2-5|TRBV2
TGTGCCAGCAGTCCGGGTAGCGGGGGGGCCGAGACCCAGTACTTC
CASSPGSGGAETQYF
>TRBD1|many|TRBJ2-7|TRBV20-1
TGCAGTGCAACGACAGGGTTCTACGAGCAGTACTTC
CSATTGFYEQYF
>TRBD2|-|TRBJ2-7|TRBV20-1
TGCAGTGTGCGGACTAGCGGCGTTCCCTACGAGCAGTACTTC
CSVRTSGVPYEQYF
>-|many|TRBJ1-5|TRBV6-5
TGTGCCAGCAGTCCTAGGAGGGGGGGGAGGGATCAGCCCCAGCATTTT
CASSPRRGGRDQPQHF
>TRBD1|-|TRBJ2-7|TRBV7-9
TGTGCCAGCAGCTTAGTCGGAGGGCCACAGGGGGGCCACGAGCAGTACTTC
CASSLVGGPQGGHEQYF
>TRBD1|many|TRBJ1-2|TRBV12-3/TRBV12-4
TGTGCCAGCAGTTCGGGCTACGGACGATACAGGGGTGACGGCTACACCTTC
CASSSGYGRYRGDGYTF
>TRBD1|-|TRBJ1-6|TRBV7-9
TGTGCCAGCAGCTCCAGACAGGGGAACTCACCCCTCCACTTT
CASSSRQGNSPLHF
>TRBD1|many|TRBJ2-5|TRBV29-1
TGCAGCTCGAGGACAGGGATGGAGACCCAGTACTTC
CSSRTGMETQYF
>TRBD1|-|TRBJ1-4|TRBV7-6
TGTGCCAGCAGCTTGGGACAGACGGCTAATGAAAAACTGTTTTTT
CASSLGQTANEKLFF
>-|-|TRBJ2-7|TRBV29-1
TGCAGCGTTGAACGTATTGTTAATTACGAGCAGTACTTC
CSVERIVNYEQYF
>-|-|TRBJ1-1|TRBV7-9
TGTGCCAGCAGCTTAGCGTTAGACACTGAAGCTTTCTTT
CASSLALDTEAFF
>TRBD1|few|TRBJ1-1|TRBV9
TGTGCCAGCAGCACAGGGGGCACCGGGGCTTTCTTT
CASSTGGTGAFF
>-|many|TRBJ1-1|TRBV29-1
TGCAGCGTAAAGAGGGGCGGGAGCACTGAAGCTTTCTTT
CSVKRGGSTEAFF
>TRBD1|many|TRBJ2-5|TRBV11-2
TGTGCCAGCAGCTTAGCAGACAGGGTTGGAGAGACCCAGTACTTC
CASSLADRVGETQYF
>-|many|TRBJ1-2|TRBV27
TGTGCCAGCAGTTTGTCGGCCGGGAGTAACTATGGCTACACCTTC
CASSLSAGSNYGYTF
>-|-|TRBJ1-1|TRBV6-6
TGTGCCAGCAGGGCGGGAGGGAGCACTGAAGCTTTCTTT
CASRAGGSTEAFF
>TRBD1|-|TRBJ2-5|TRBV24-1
TGTGCCACCAGTGACCCCGGACAGGGGGTAGAGACCCAGTACTTC
CATSDPGQGVETQYF
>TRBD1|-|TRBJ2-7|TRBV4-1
TGCACCAGCAGCCAAGAGGGGGCAGGGGGTTACGAGCAGTACTTC
CTSSQEGAGGYEQYF
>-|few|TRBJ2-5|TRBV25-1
TGTGCCAGCAGTGGCCTCGGGGCGGTAGAAGAGACCCAGTACTTC
CASSGLGAVEETQYF
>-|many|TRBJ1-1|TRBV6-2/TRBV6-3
TGTGCCAGCAGTATCACAGCCAACACTGAAGCTTTCTTT
CASSITANTEAFF
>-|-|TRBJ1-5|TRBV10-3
TGTGCCATCAGTGACGGGACAACTAATCAGCCCCAGCATTTT
CAISDGTTNQPQHF
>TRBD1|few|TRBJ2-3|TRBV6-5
TGTGCCAGCAGTTCCTCCGGGACAGGGATCGATACGCAGTATTTT
CASSSSGTGIDTQYF
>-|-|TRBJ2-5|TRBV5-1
TGCGCCAGCAGCTTGGACAGGGAGACCCAGTACTTC
CASSLDRETQYF
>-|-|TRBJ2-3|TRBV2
TGTGCCAGCAGTGGGGAAGTGAGGGGGGCCACAGATACGCAGTATTTT
CASSGEVRGATDTQYF
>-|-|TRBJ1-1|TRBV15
TGTGCCACCAGCAGCTACAGGGCCAAGGGTGAAGCTTTCTTT
CATSSYRAKGEAFF
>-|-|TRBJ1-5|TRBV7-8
TGTGCCAGTAAGGTGGGACGGGTCAATCAGCCCCAGCATTTT
CASKVGRVNQPQHF
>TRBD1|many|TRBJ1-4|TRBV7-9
TGTGCCAGCAGCCGCGGGACAGGGGTAGAAAAACTGTTTTTT
CASSRGTGVEKLFF
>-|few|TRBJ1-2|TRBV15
TGTGCCACCAGCAGGGACAACTATGGCTACACCTTC
CATSRDNYGYTF
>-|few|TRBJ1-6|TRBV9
TGTGCCAGCAGCGTAGCCACAGCCTCATATAATTCACCCCTCCACTTT
CASSVATASYNSPLHF
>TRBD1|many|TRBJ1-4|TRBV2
TGTGCCAGCAGTGCACGTGACAGGGGATATAATGAAAAACTGTTTTTT
CASSARDRGYNEKLFF
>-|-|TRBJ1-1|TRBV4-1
TGCGCCAGCGGGGGTATCACTGAAGCTTTCTTT
CASGGITEAFF
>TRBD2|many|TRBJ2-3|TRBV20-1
TGCAGTGCTAGGCCTCCCTCGGGGGGACGCACAGATACGCAGTATTTT
CSARPPSGGRTDTQYF
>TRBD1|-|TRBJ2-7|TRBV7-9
TGTGCCAGCAGTCAAACAGGGGGTATAGTGACCTACGAGCAGTACTTC
CASSQTGGIVTYEQYF
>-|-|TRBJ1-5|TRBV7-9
TGTGCCAGCAGCCCGGACAGCCAGGTTAGCAATCAGCCCCAGCATTTT
CASSPDSQVSNQPQHF
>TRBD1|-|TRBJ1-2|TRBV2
TGTGCCAGCAGCCCCAACAGGGGGAGGAACTATGGCTACACCTTC
CASSPNRGRNYGYTF
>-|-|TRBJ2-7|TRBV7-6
TGTGCCAGCAGCGCGACAGGAGAGCAGTACTTC
CASSATGEQYF
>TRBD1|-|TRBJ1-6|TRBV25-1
TGTGCCAGCAGTGATCACCGGGACAGGGAGAGCTCCTATAATTCACCCCTCCACTTT
CASSDHRDRESSYNSPLHF
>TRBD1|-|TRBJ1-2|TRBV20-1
TGCAGTGCTAGTGGGGACAGGGGCTATGGCTACACCTTC
CSASGDRGYGYTF
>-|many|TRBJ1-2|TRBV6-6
TGTGCCAGCAGAACCCCGACAGGTGGCGGCTACACCTTC
CASRTPTGGGYTF
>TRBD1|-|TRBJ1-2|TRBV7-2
TGTGCCAGCAGTGTACAAGGACAGGTGGGCGATGGCTACACCTTC
CASSVQGQVGDGYTF
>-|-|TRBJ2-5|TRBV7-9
TGTGCCAGCAGCTTCGACAGGGAGACCCAGTACTTC
CASSFDRETQYF
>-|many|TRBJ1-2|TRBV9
TGTGCCAGCAGCCCGAGGCAGGGAGTCCCGTATGGCTACACCTTC
CASSPRQGVPYGYTF
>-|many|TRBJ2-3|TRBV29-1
TGCAGCGTTGTCGCTAGCTCGGTATCGGATACGCAGTATTTT
CSVVASSVSDTQYF
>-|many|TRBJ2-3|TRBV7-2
TGTGCCAGCAGCTTAGTAGGGCTACCCCGCACAGATACGCAGTATTTT
CASSLVGLPRTDTQYF
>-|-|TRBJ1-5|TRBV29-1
TGCAGCGTTGAAGGGGCAAGAAAGGGGGGGACCCAGCATTTT
CSVEGARKGGTQHF